The 27 T cell receptor beta chains given below trace back to one sample, sequenced in a study of graft-versus-host responses after intestinal transplantation. Sequenced by immunoSEQ multiplex PCR; TCRdb stores in-frame clones only, minus some. The profile shows some 40,000 clones, about 91% of them singletons. The material was PBMCs, obtained 524 days after transplant. Every receptor here comes from a human patient who received an intestinal transplant, so some T cells may come from the graft donor.

The chain links TRBV2 to TRBJ1-5, with 7 bases matching TRBD1. CDR3 length equals 14 residues. Trimming at V came to 5 bases and at J to 4 bases, leaving 5 bases not matched to a gene. The germline V gene encodes CDR1 SNHLY and CDR2 FYNNEI. CDR3 in amino acids: CASSRDSMNQPQHF. CDR3 DNA: TGTGCCAGCAGTCGGGACAGCATGAATCAGCCCCAGCATTTT.

The rearrangement joins TRBV7-3 to TRBJ2-1, with 11 bases fitting TRBD2. The V gene's germline CDR1 is SGHTA and CDR2 FQGTGA. The J segment lost 8 bases and the V segment lost 1 base, leaving 10 bases of the junction unmatched. This CDR3 is built from 17 residues. The CDR3 region is CASSLNRLAGGRDEQFF. The CDR3 DNA sequence: TGTGCCAGCAGCTTAAATCGGCTAGCGGGAGGACGGGATGAGCAGTTCTTC. The full variable domain, in which reference TRBV7-3 and TRBJ2-1 provide the parts outside the CDR3, is GAGVSQTPSNKVTEKGKYVELRCDPISGHTALYWYRQSLGQGPEFLIYFQGTGAADDSGLPNDRFFAVRPEGSVSTLKIQRTERGDSAVYLCASSLNRLAGGRDEQFFGPGTRLTVL.

The chain combines TRBV30 with TRBJ1-5, with 9 bases lining up with TRBD1. The length of the CDR3 is 13 residues. CDR1 and CDR2 (germline): GTSNPN, SVGIG (reference sequence). V trimming: 5 bases; J trimming: 5 bases; junction bases outside the gene matches: 4. CDR3 nucleotide sequence: TGTGCCTGGGGACAGGGGTGGGATCAGCCCCAGCATTTT. This gives the protein CAWGQGWDQPQHF.

The chain uses TRBV10-3 and TRBJ2-1, with 8 bases identical to TRBD2. From germline, CDR1 is ENHRY and CDR2 SYGVKD. CDR3 size: 15 residues. The V segment lost 7 bases and the J segment 7 bases; nucleotides outside the gene matches: 12. CDR3 sequence (DNA): TGTGCCATCAAAGGTCCGGGAGGGCCGGGGAATGAGCAGTTCTTC. Protein sequence: CAIKGPGGPGNEQFF.

V and J are TRBV5-1 and TRBJ2-7; 7 bases match TRBD1. Germline lookup yields CDR1 SGHRS and CDR2 YFSETQ. The V and J ends lost 4 bases and 4 bases, in that order; junction bases with no gene match: 2. There are 12 residues in the CDR3. CDR3 sequence: CASSRDSYEQYF. The CDR3 region has the DNA TGCGCCAGCAGCCGGGACAGTTACGAGCAGTACTTC.

This clone appeared a single time. The junction shows a germline mismatch at one end, possibly a read error. Other DNA sequences of this sample code for an identical CDR3. The genes are TRBV4-1 and TRBJ2-7, with 7 bases that match TRBD2. The CDR3 runs to 16 residues. Per germline, CDR1 MGHRA and CDR2 YSYEKL. The CDR3 DNA reads as TGCGCTAGCAGCCAAGAAGGGAGGGACCCTGAGACCGAGCAGTACTTC. Amino acids: CASSQEGRDPETEQYF.

J is TRBJ2-7 and V is TRBV11-2; D possibly matches TRBD1 or TRBD2 (5 bases each). V dropped 0 bases and J dropped 2 bases, with 11 bases sitting between them. CDR3 length: 15 residues. Germline assignment: CDR1 SGHAT and CDR2 FQNNGV. This chain's CDR3 is CASSLDGVGPYEQYF. CDR3 sequence (DNA): TGTGCCAGCAGCTTAGACGGGGTGGGGCCCTACGAGCAGTACTTC.

The rearrangement links TRBV28 to TRBJ2-7, with 7 positions matching TRBD2. The ends lost 2 bases at V and 2 bases at J; junction bases unmatched: 12. The CDR3 extends over 17 amino acids. Per the germline V gene, CDR1 is MDHEN and CDR2 is SYDVKM. CDR3 DNA: TGTGCCAGCAGTTTAGCCCTGGCTAGCGGCTACCCCTACGAGCAGTACTTC. Translating gives CASSLALASGYPYEQYF. The entire variable domain, with the rest obtained from reference TRBV28 and TRBJ2-7, is as follows: DVKVTQSSRYLVKRTGEKVFLECVQDMDHENMFWYRQDPGLGLRLIYFSYDVKMKEKGDIPEGYSVSREKKERFSLILESASTNQTSMYLCASSLALASGYPYEQYFGPGTRLTVT.

The chain employs TRBV2 and TRBJ1-2, with 7 bases matching TRBD1. Germline CDR1 SNHLY, CDR2 FYNNEI. The CDR3 loop spans 14 amino acids. Trimming at V came to 4 bases and at J to 4 bases, leaving 6 bases not matched to a gene. The CDR3 DNA sequence: TGTGCCAGCAGTGGACAGGGTTCGGGCTATGGCTACACCTTC. The encoded protein is CASSGQGSGYGYTF.

The V gene is TRBV6-1, the J gene TRBJ1-5, with TRBD1 as a possible D gene (6 bases). CDR3 length: 12 residues. CDR1 and CDR2 (germline): MNHNS, SASEGT. Trimming left V 11 bases short and J 3 bases short, with 11 bases between. This CDR3 reads CAFGQPNQPQHF. The DNA of the CDR3 is TGTGCCTTTGGACAGCCCAATCAGCCCCAGCATTTT.

Only a few counts were recorded for this clone. This chain joins TRBV15 and TRBJ2-4, with 7 bases identical to TRBD1. This CDR3 is built from 13 residues. The germline V gene encodes CDR1 LNHNV and CDR2 YYDKDF (reference sequence). Trimming cost V 8 bases and J 9 bases; bases outside gene matches: 10. The CDR3 DNA follows: TGTGCCACCGCGGGCGCCAGGGGGATCATTCAGTACTTC. Its protein is CATAGARGIIQYF.

The gene calls are TRBV19 and TRBJ1-1; 9 nucleotides align to TRBD1. V shed 5 bases, J shed 5 bases, and the junction held 9 bases outside the gene matches. The CDR3 is made up of 15 amino acids. Per germline, CDR1 LNHDA and CDR2 SQIVND (reference sequence). The CDR3 coding sequence is TGTGCCAGTAGTCCTGGGACAGGGAGGAGGACTGAAGCTTTCTTT. Protein product: CASSPGTGRRTEAFF.

The rearrangement uses TRBV9 and TRBJ2-1, with 7 bases matching TRBD2. CDR1 is SGDLS and CDR2 is YYNGEE in the germline V gene. The CDR3 consists of 16 residues. Trimming at V came to 4 bases and at J to 4 bases, leaving 11 bases not matched to a gene. The chain's CDR3 is CASSPEPGLLYNEQFF. Here the CDR3 DNA reads TGTGCCAGCAGCCCCGAGCCGGGACTACTATACAATGAGCAGTTCTTC.

This chain links TRBV11-2 with TRBJ1-1, with 7 bases that match TRBD1. V was pared by 3 bases and J by 1 base, with 2 bases of the junction left unmatched. Germline assignment: CDR1 SGHAT and CDR2 FQNNGV. The CDR3 has 14 amino acids. CDR3 residues: CASSFNRGNTEAFF. CDR3 coding DNA: TGTGCCAGCAGCTTTAACAGGGGGAACACTGAAGCTTTCTTT. Filled out from reference TRBV11-2 and TRBJ1-1, the complete variable domain reads EAGVAQSPRYKIIEKRQSVAFWCNPISGHATLYWYQQILGQGPKLLIQFQNNGVVDDSQLPKDRFSAERLKGVDSTLKIQPAKLEDSAVYLCASSFNRGNTEAFFGQGTRLTVV.

The rearrangement joins TRBV19 to TRBJ2-3; 8 bases align to TRBD1. This CDR3 is 13 amino acids long. Germline V CDR1 and CDR2: LNHDA, SQIVND (reference sequence). Trimming took 8 bases from V and 0 from J; bases not matched to a gene: 1. The CDR3 sequence: CASRTGSTDTQYF. DNA of the CDR3: TGTGCCAGTCGGACAGGGAGCACAGATACGCAGTATTTT.

About this clone itself: Germline is not matched at one junction end, which may reflect a read error. V usage is TRBV5-1 and J usage is TRBJ1-1; D is unresolved. The germline gives CDR1 SGHRS, CDR2 YFSETQ. This CDR3 has 14 residues. The CDR3 bases are TGTGCCAGCAGCCCGGGGATTTGGAACACTGAAGCTTTCTTT. Translating gives CASSPGIWNTEAFF.

The chain recombines TRBV5-8 with TRBJ2-1; 9 bases are shared with TRBD2. Trimming took 1 base from V and 10 from J; bases not matched to a gene: 9. Germline CDR1 and CDR2: SGHTS and YDEGEE. The CDR3 totals 15 residues. The CDR3 sequence is CASSLRREGRGEQFF. The DNA of the CDR3 is TGTGCCAGCAGCTTGCGGCGGGAGGGCCGAGGGGAGCAGTTCTTC.

The V and J genes are TRBV7-6 and TRBJ2-1; D ambiguous. CDR1 is SGHVS, CDR2 FNYEAQ, per germline. V lost 1 base, J lost 7 bases, and 11 bases lay in between. The CDR3 has 14 amino acids. Here the CDR3 reads CASSLGQLGNEQFF. DNA of the CDR3: TGTGCCAGCAGCTTAGGACAACTGGGGAATGAGCAGTTCTTC. The full variable domain, its missing parts supplied by reference TRBV7-6 and TRBJ2-1, is GAGVSQSPRYKVTKRGQDVALRCDPISGHVSLYWYRQALGQGPEFLTYFNYEAQQDKSGLPNDRFSAERPEGSISTLTIQRTEQRDSAMYRCASSLGQLGNEQFFGPGTRLTVL.

CDR3 amino acids: CASSPGRQGRLDEQFF. As DNA, the CDR3 is TGTGCCAGCAGCCCTGGGCGGCAGGGGCGATTGGATGAGCAGTTCTTC. The gene calls are TRBV7-3 and TRBJ2-1, with D possibly matching TRBD1 (6 bases). V shed 5 bases and J shed 8 bases, with 22 bases lying between them. The CDR3 length is 16 residues. From germline, CDR1 is SGHTA and CDR2 FQGTGA.

This chain links TRBV18 with TRBJ1-2, with a tentative D call TRBD1 (6 bases). V was clipped by 2 bases and J by 4 bases, with 11 bases between them. Germline V gives CDR1 KGHSH, CDR2 LQKENI. CDR3 length: 14 amino acids. The CDR3 DNA is TGTGCCAGCTCACCAATCAGGGGCTCCTATGGCTACACCTTC. Protein: CASSPIRGSYGYTF.

This clone showed up just a few times. This chain links TRBV11-1 with TRBJ2-1; 14 positions match TRBD2. Per the germline V gene, CDR1 is SGHAT and CDR2 is FQDESV (reference sequence). The V and J ends lost 5 bases and 8 bases, in that order; junction bases with no gene match: 8. There are 16 residues in the CDR3. DNA for the CDR3: TGTGCCAGCAGCAAACCCGGGACTAGCGGGAGCTATGAGCAGTTCTTC. It specifies CASSKPGTSGSYEQFF.

This sequence joins TRBV6-4 and TRBJ2-2; D ambiguous. The CDR3 is made up of 14 amino acids. The V gene's germline CDR1 is MRHNA and CDR2 SNTAGT. Trimming pared 7 bases from V and 0 bases from J, leaving 9 bases between. The CDR3 DNA is TGTGCCAGCAAAACAAGCGCGAACACCGGGGAGCTGTTTTTT. It yields the protein CASKTSANTGELFF.

V and J are TRBV11-2 and TRBJ2-7; tentative D call: TRBD2 (6 bases). V dropped 5 bases and J dropped 2 bases, with 19 bases sitting between them. From germline, CDR1 is SGHAT and CDR2 FQNNGV. The CDR3 contains 16 residues. The CDR3, as DNA: TGTGCCAGCAGCCTGAGGAGGGTAGGGACGCCCTACGAGCAGTACTTC. Protein: CASSLRRVGTPYEQYF.

This clone occurred once. The V call is TRBV6-1, the J call TRBJ2-3; maybe TRBD2 (5 bases). The CDR3 runs to 16 residues. The ends were cut back, 4 bases at V and 3 bases at J, with 17 bases in the middle. Per the germline V gene, CDR1 is MNHNS and CDR2 is SASEGT. CDR3 nucleotides: TGTGCCAGCAGTGCCTTAGCGAGAGGTAGGACAGATACGCAGTATTTT. Encoded protein: CASSALARGRTDTQYF.

The V call is TRBV30, the J call TRBJ2-7; a weak D match, TRBD2 (6 bases). Trimming pared 3 bases from V and 3 bases from J, leaving 18 bases between. The CDR3 has 15 residues. Germline V CDR1 and CDR2: GTSNPN, SVGIG (reference sequence). The CDR3 DNA reads TGTGCCTGGAGCCGAGGAGGGGTTAGCGGCTACGAGCAGTACTTC. This gives the protein CAWSRGGVSGYEQYF.

This chain uses TRBV15 with TRBJ2-7; TRBD1 matches at 7 bases. Per the germline V gene, CDR1 is LNHNV and CDR2 is YYDKDF (reference sequence). After removal of 5 bases from V and 2 bases from J, the junction contained 6 bases not matched to a gene. The CDR3 has 14 residues. The CDR3 here is CATSVEQGTYEQYF. CDR3 nucleotides: TGTGCCACCAGCGTCGAACAGGGGACCTACGAGCAGTACTTC.

This chain connects TRBV10-3 to TRBJ1-3, with a tentative D call TRBD1 (5 bases). This CDR3 comprises 13 residues. CDR1 is ENHRY, CDR2 SYGVKD, per germline. Trimming cost V 10 bases and J 4 bases, with 14 bases left between them. CDR3 in DNA: TGTGCCAAATCCCAGGGTCCCGGAAACACCATATATTTT. It encodes CAKSQGPGNTIYF.